These 3 T cell receptor beta chains came from one sample sequenced in a study of OX40 agonist ivuxolimab in advanced cancers. The data were produced by immunoSEQ multiplex PCR, yet TCRdb's version contains in-frame clones alone and is incomplete. The sample has 55,000 to 65,000 clones, 70% to 90% seen once; the top ten hold roughly 0.9%. This sample comprised CD4+ or CD8+ T cells sorted from blood, obtained in a trial of the OX40 agonist ivuxolimab. These receptors were collected from an adult with an advanced solid tumor such as melanoma, head and neck, liver or kidney cancer.

V usage is TRBV6-1 and J usage is TRBJ1-1, with 12 bases lining up with TRBD1. CDR1 is MNHNS and CDR2 is SASEGT in the germline V gene. V dropped 6 bases and J dropped 5; count of bases not matched to a gene: 7. The CDR3 totals 15 residues. CDR3 DNA: TGTGCCAGCAGGCTGGGACAGGGGGCGCGTACTGAAGCTTTCTTT. Encoded protein: CASRLGQGARTEAFF.

The rearrangement joins TRBV18 to TRBJ1-5, with TRBD1 as a possible D gene (6 bases). The CDR3 has 16 amino acids. The germline V and J ends were trimmed by 8 bases and 0 bases, with 17 bases remaining between them. The germline CDR1 and CDR2 sequences are KGHSH and LQKENI. The CDR3 DNA is TGTGCCAGCGCTAGTGCGGGGACAAATAGCAATCAGCCCCAGCATTTT. This codes for CASASAGTNSNQPQHF.

The chain combines TRBV19 with TRBJ1-1; TRBD1 agrees at 8 bases. Germline V CDR1 and CDR2: LNHDA, SQIVND (reference sequence). The V gene end was trimmed by 8 bases and the J gene end by 1 base; junction bases not matched to a gene: 6. The CDR3 runs to 14 residues. As DNA, the CDR3 is TGTGCCAGTTCACACAGGGGGGAGAACACTGAAGCTTTCTTT. This codes for CASSHRGENTEAFF.